The subject of this entry is one TCR beta chain. What it recognizes is unknown. The data stem from a study of cytomegalovirus exposure and HLA in healthy donors. About the study: The same platform was used for the 100 to 150 validation repertoires as for the 600 to 700 first-cohort repertoires, as reported in a later analysis. Study outcomes and limitations: Both high specificity and high sensitivity reportedly marked the classifier's diagnosis of cytomegalovirus status. The TCR clusters that emerged in the first cohort tended, a later analysis found, to co-occur in the roughly 120 validation repertoires.

The CDR3 has 14 amino acids. Germline V gene data show CDR1 as WSHSY and CDR2 as SAAADI. Trimming at V came to 6 bases and at J to 6 bases, leaving 9 bases not matched to a gene. This table comes from immunoSEQ multiplex PCR, and its TCRdb copy is limited to in-frame clones, with some not included. The sample lists around 300,000 clones, around 86% seen once, with 0.9% to 1.1% in the top ten. What was sequenced was PBMCs. The receptor's source is a woman between 18 and 29 years old in good health and CMV-seronegative. This sequence joins TRBV10-2 and TRBJ1-1; 8 positions match TRBD1. CDR3 residues: CASREGQVGAEAFF. The DNA of the CDR3 is TGCGCCAGCAGGGAGGGACAGGTGGGGGCTGAAGCTTTCTTT.